This T cell receptor beta chain was identified in a study of cytomegalovirus exposure and HLA in healthy donors (dated by TCRdb to the late 2010s). For the study in its entirety: According to an earlier analysis of a few hundred of the donors, some 180 million T cells yielded 117 million unique TCR beta sequences and 276 Gb of sequence data. An early release covering 550 to 700 HLA-typed donors comprised approximately 290 gigabases of sequencing data and tens of millions of unique TCR sequences. Of the 350 to 450 genotyped donors, 65% to 90% fell in the genetic ancestry cluster associated with self-reported Caucasian donors. The study was designed to test whether signatures of past pathogen exposure could be identified by cataloging public T cell receptors. The study profiled the T cell repertoires of hundreds of subjects by immunosequencing and related them to cytomegalovirus serostatus. In addition to the first cohort of 500 to 850 subjects, a separate validation cohort of 130 or so different subjects was used. High-throughput TCR immunosequencing, statistical association of individual TCRs with disease status, and machine learning were combined to predict cytomegalovirus infection status. A later analysis re-examined previously published TCR beta repertoires from 610 or so donors and added high-resolution HLA genotyping to investigate patterns of TCR occurrence. The later analysis used no new phenotypic data to find candidate immune exposures, relying instead on TCR beta sequences and their occurrence across donors. An earlier analysis of 587 of the donors used high-throughput TCR beta sequencing to judge whether each TCR beta V gene segment behaved as functional or pseudogenic. Donor age, sex, ethnicity and CMV serostatus were compiled together with the repertoire data. In a later genetic analysis, genome-wide SNP genotypes for about three fifths of the 666 donors were used, and that subset was treated as a discovery cohort. Every repertoire in the discovery cohort had been generated on one and the same sequencing platform. HLA typing covered class I and class II loci at four-digit resolution. Typing coverage differed by locus: A, B, C, DRB1 and DQB1 were typed in about 629-640 donors, DQA1 in 522, DPA1 in around 610, and DPB1 in around 490. About five DR-DQ haplotypes were treated as single units for association and clustering because of strong linkage in the cohort. Among about 400 genotyped donors of the cohort, an average of roughly 230,000 unique TCR beta nucleotide sequences was sequenced per donor, of which approximately 18% were non-productive. General findings and caveats noted by the study authors: Only TCR beta chains were sequenced in this cohort, and the absence of alpha or paired-chain data limited detectable features. Some IMGT-functional V segments, including TRBV6-2 and TRBV6-3, could not be distinguished by the 87-base-pair reads and were therefore excluded. In both the original and validation cohorts, the classifier was reported to diagnose cytomegalovirus status with high specificity and sensitivity. In a later analysis, 16,951 TCR beta sequences were associated with specific HLA alleles at a false discovery rate of 0.05. In the study, 164 TCR beta chains were listed as associated with cytomegalovirus. Across donors, most TCR sequences were observed very rarely, whereas some public TCRs were present in many individuals. In vitro tests confirmed that a few of the cytomegalovirus-associated TCR beta chains recognize cytomegalovirus antigens. In a later analysis, HLA-associated TCR beta chains were found to be more clonally expanded and to have lower generation probabilities than equally common non-associated chains. Strong co-occurrence of HLA alleles, especially DR and DQ, made assigning TCR associations to individual alleles difficult. Immune exposure information for the cohort was limited to CMV serostatus. In a later genetic analysis, a missense DCLRE1C variant was associated with V-gene and J-gene trimming of TCR beta chains, and the association was replicated in an independent cohort. In an earlier analysis of roughly 560 of the donors, most TCR beta V segments were observed in productive rearrangements about 90% or about 30% of the time, broadly matching IMGT annotations. Around 16 rarely observed V segments, including chromosome 9 orphons, were excluded from the earlier analysis of about 500 of the donors because counts were too low. Because HLA typing was missing for some donors at each locus, association tests included only the typed subset. A later analysis found that most CMV-associated TCR beta chains appeared HLA-restricted, with HLA associations seemingly driven largely by CMV exposure. The sequencing pipeline was judged likely to have produced a cluster of highly shared sequence variants as a technical artifact. The authors suggested that the approach could potentially be generalized to other disease states and immunological phenotypes. In a later analysis, TCR association rates were found to vary across HLA loci, with the most associated TCRs seen for DRB1 alleles and the fewest for HLA-C alleles. Roughly uniform sequencing depth across donors was assumed in presence/absence analyses, although this assumption may not hold. Linkage disequilibrium might explain the correlated functional status among segregating V segments, but an unknown experimental factor could not be excluded. A later genetic analysis reported fewer N-insertions in productive TCRs among donors in an Asian-associated ancestry cluster than the approximately 670-donor mean. A further reported finding was that TCR beta sequences accurately predicted the HLA-A and HLA-B alleles for most subjects in the first cohort. A later analysis reported that several top co-occurrence clusters appeared linked to parvovirus B19, influenza, CMV and Epstein-Barr virus.

From the cysteine up to the phenylalanine, the CDR3 has a length of 15 residues. The sequence is cut down to CDR3 DNA, 45 bases in frame from base 1. V is shortened by 0 bases, J by 3 bases, and the region joining them spans 12 bases. Sequences SGDLS (CDR1) and YYNGEE (CDR2) are obtained from the germline V gene. Comments on this clone: The target of this receptor is not known. No quality values exist for individual bases; no much larger clone is one base distant.

The cohort comprised fewer than 750 healthy bone marrow donors. At the time of sampling, every cohort member was nominally healthy, though immune exposures that went unrecorded were likely present. The donor tested CMV seronegative, placing the donor among the 350 or so seronegative members of the cohort. A peripheral blood sample was collected from each donor, and TCR beta sequencing was performed on peripheral blood mononuclear cells. The Qiagen DNeasy Blood Extraction Kit was used to extract genomic DNA from the blood cell samples. Libraries were prepared through the immunoSEQ multiplex PCR assay. For the multiplex PCR, a mixture combining 60 forward primers for TCR Vbeta segments and 13 reverse primers for TCR Jbeta segments was used. Amplification of the CDR3 region of rearranged TCR beta genes was performed with a multiplex PCR assay on genomic DNA. On the Illumina HiSeq System, the amplified TCR beta libraries were sequenced as 87-base-pair reads. The paper's data handling went like this. A later analysis tallied 75 million to 85 million unique TCR beta chains across the 666 repertoires, and some 12 million of those chains were shared by two or more donors. Raw reads were error-corrected and collapsed into unique sequences with a nearest-neighbor algorithm that merged closely related sequences to remove PCR and sequencing errors. To assign V, D and J gene segments, CDR3 sequences were aligned to IMGT reference sequences. For a sequence to be retained, at least a six-nucleotide match to both a V gene segment and a J gene segment was required. Rearrangements were called productive when the CDR3 lacked stop codons and stayed in frame with V and J; all others were non-productive. Following IMGT convention, CDR3 was defined as the stretch from the second conserved V-encoded cysteine up to the conserved J-encoded phenylalanine. The earlier analysis of about 590 of the donors excluded sequences that lacked an unambiguous match to a single V gene segment. An earlier analysis of 550 to 650 of the donors classified V segments as functional when productive rearrangements were above 56.7% and as segregating when the standard deviation between donors was above 5%. A statistical classification framework was built for diagnosing cytomegalovirus status from the catalog of TCR beta chain sequences. A later analysis assigned V and J genes by comparing TCR nucleotide sequences with IMGT/GENE-DB human TR gene sequences. A later analysis assigned CDR3 sequences and most-parsimonious VDJ recombination scenarios with the TCRdist pipeline. In a later analysis, each TCR beta chain was defined by its CDR3 amino acid sequence together with its V-gene family, and reads lacking a unique V-gene family were excluded. As a way to deal with suspected cross-contamination and a sequencing artifact, a later analysis dropped 640 or so nucleotide sequences that were highly shared and had low generation probability. In a later analysis, a clonal expansion index was calculated for each public chain from normalized within-repertoire ranks of inferred template counts. Generation probabilities in a later analysis came from a VDJ recombination model fitted to out-of-frame rearrangements, and those results were checked against IGoR. Hypergeometric tests were used in a later analysis to score TCR-TCR, TCR-HLA and TCR-CMV co-occurrence, with a repertoire-size bias correction applied to the TCR pairs. To estimate false discovery rates, a later analysis permuted the HLA or CMV assignments 20 times. In a later analysis, co-occurring TCRs were grouped using DBSCAN, with TCRdist sequence similarity added in when clustering inside HLA-allele-positive subsets. Co-occurrence clustering excluded repertoires with fewer than 30,000 or more than 120,000 public chains, plus five with anomalous nucleotide sharing. As stored in TCRdb, this immuneACCESS dataset retains in-frame rearrangements with V and J assigned. A fraction of the clones does not appear; measured against another copy, unresolved V genes explain less than half of the discrepancy, and the remainder lacks a known reason. For V, J and clone size, that table is used; D and trimming come from the DNA. This sample holds more than 110,000 clones; about 75% were observed only once. The ten top clones hold more than 6.5% of the sample.

The rearranged chain carries TRBV9 and TRBJ1-1; no D gene call is confident. Input material: PBMCs. The sequence came from a man under 40 in good health and CMV-seronegative. Here is the DNA: TGTGCCAGCAGCGTAGCTGGGAGAGACTACACTGAAGCTTTCTTT. Its protein is CASSVAGRDYTEAFF.